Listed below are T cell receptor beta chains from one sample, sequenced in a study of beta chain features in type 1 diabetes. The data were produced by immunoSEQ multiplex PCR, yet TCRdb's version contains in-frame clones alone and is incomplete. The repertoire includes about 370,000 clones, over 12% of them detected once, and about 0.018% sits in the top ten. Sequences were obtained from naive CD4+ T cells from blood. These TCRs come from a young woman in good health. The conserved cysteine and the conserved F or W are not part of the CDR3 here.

ASRVTSGLREQY,TRBV2,TRBJ2-7
ASRDYAGSFSYNEQF,TRBV30,TRBJ2-1
ASLGWPRYEQY,TRBV6-5,TRBJ2-7
ASTERTSGRGYEQY,TRBV28,TRBJ2-7
ASRLTGSETQY,TRBV27,TRBJ2-5
ATSRGLAGDRGEQF,TRBV15,TRBJ2-1
ASSYRGTVNTEAF,TRBV7-9,TRBJ1-1
AWSVSGQPQH,TRBV30,TRBJ1-5
ATSRDRGYGWQY,TRBV15,TRBJ2-7
ASSAGLAGEGF,TRBV9,TRBJ2-1
ASSPEMDFPADGYT,TRBV14,TRBJ1-2
ALPAGGRQGNTIY,TRBV30,TRBJ1-3
ASSDQGRSEQF,TRBV2,TRBJ2-1
ASRGLAGPTGELF,TRBV28,TRBJ2-2
ASRRDASTQETQY,TRBV6-5,TRBJ2-5
ASSSTGTLQREKLF,TRBV7-9,TRBJ1-4
ASSEPSLAGGYNEQF,TRBV2,TRBJ2-1
ASSFSHWPQY,TRBV7-2,TRBJ2-3
ATSRAQFQQPQH,TRBV15,TRBJ1-5
ASSVVSGKHTDTQY,TRBV9,TRBJ2-3
ASRPDRGGQPQH,TRBV6-5,TRBJ1-5
SAQASGTGELF,TRBV29-1,TRBJ2-2
AWSVGGPGNYGYT,TRBV30,TRBJ1-2
ASSRHRELGTEAF,TRBV27,TRBJ1-1
ASTSWIAGGRGSYNEQF,TRBV7-9,TRBJ2-1
ASSQPRNQPQH,TRBV4-1,TRBJ1-5
AWNLQGGGANVLT,TRBV30,TRBJ2-6
ASSQDAGGVDTQY,TRBV4-3,TRBJ2-3
ASSLDSDTQY,TRBV5-1,TRBJ2-3
ASSPNRGRNQPQH,TRBV2,TRBJ1-5
ASSVDRRYGYT,TRBV27,TRBJ1-2
ASALAFSNEQF,TRBV7-9,TRBJ2-1
ASSDRSGNEQF,TRBV6-4,TRBJ2-1
ASSPSDEQY,TRBV18,TRBJ2-7
AIGQGLPYEQY,TRBV10-3,TRBJ2-7
ASSSPGLLSEQY,TRBV28,TRBJ2-7
ASSNLLAGGPYEQY,TRBV7-2,TRBJ2-7
ASREFSGNRADTQY,TRBV2,TRBJ2-3
ASSLLQTTEAF,TRBV7-9,TRBJ1-1
ASREDRSSYNEQF,TRBV6-5,TRBJ2-1
ASRDGTSSYGVQF,TRBV5-4,TRBJ2-1
SVADYGYT,TRBV29-1,TRBJ1-2
ASSQRGRLDGYT,TRBV7-8,TRBJ1-2
ASSLAPGGWYEQY,TRBV5-1,TRBJ2-7
ASSFRVADTQY,TRBV27,TRBJ2-3
ASSPTSGRPYEQY,TRBV27,TRBJ2-7
ASSWSSTDTQY,TRBV7-9,TRBJ2-3
AWGTGGSYEQY,TRBV30,TRBJ2-7
ASRDRGLTEAF,TRBV7-9,TRBJ1-1
ASSYSRTSEEQY,TRBV6-6,TRBJ2-7
ASSLANADTEAF,TRBV7-3,TRBJ1-1
ASSDRLAYEQY,TRBV5-1,TRBJ2-7